These T cell receptor beta chains were read from a single sample in a study of cytomegalovirus exposure and HLA in healthy donors. The assay was immunoSEQ multiplex PCR, and TCRdb's table has in-frame clones only and misses some. The sample has about 100,000 clones; 75% are singletons. The sample was PBMCs. These receptors were obtained from a man in his forties or fifties in good health and CMV-seronegative. Each CDR3 is given with its conserved first and last residue. Each record gives: CDR3 protein, V gene.

CDR3aa: CAWSVDTWTGGRGDTNEKLFF; v_gene: TRBV30
CDR3aa: CASSRQGNNQETQYF; v_gene: TRBV5-5
CDR3aa: CASSPRQDDNGYTF; v_gene: TRBV18
CDR3aa: CASSGRGAVTKLSGNTIYF; v_gene: TRBV5-6
CDR3aa: CASSLEQGSPYEQYF; v_gene: TRBV11-2
CDR3aa: CASSEGRTDGQFF; v_gene: TRBV6-1
CDR3aa: CASSFLGLTQKQYF; v_gene: TRBV7-2
CDR3aa: CASSGSGTYGYTF; v_gene: TRBV2
CDR3aa: CASSIDLGGSEQYF; v_gene: TRBV19
CDR3aa: CAWGQDGGLAGVITGELFF; v_gene: TRBV30
CDR3aa: CASGSAYNEQFF; v_gene: TRBV9
CDR3aa: CASSRDRGLYGYTF; v_gene: TRBV5-6
CDR3aa: CASSLVRAVDTF; v_gene: TRBV11-2
CDR3aa: CASRTGSTNNEQFF; v_gene: TRBV2
CDR3aa: CATSRARGPGETQYF; v_gene: TRBV15
CDR3aa: CAIKGGDRQDEQYF; v_gene: TRBV10-3
CDR3aa: CASSRVRTGLSGANVLTF; v_gene: TRBV2
CDR3aa: CASSEPGGPRNEQFF; v_gene: TRBV25-1
CDR3aa: CASSQEYGTVDYGYTF; v_gene: TRBV4-3
CDR3aa: CAWSERGPYEQYF; v_gene: TRBV30
CDR3aa: CASSRDYNEQFF; v_gene: TRBV6-5
CDR3aa: CASSDTGQAAYEQYF; v_gene: TRBV28
CDR3aa: CASSQAAEAFYGYTF; v_gene: TRBV14
CDR3aa: CASSSSAGGSYEQYF; v_gene: TRBV7-8
CDR3aa: CASSPSSGRSDTQYF; v_gene: TRBV19
CDR3aa: CASNLRGATEAFF; v_gene: TRBV11-2
CDR3aa: CASSYSSGGSETQYF; v_gene: TRBV6-5
CDR3aa: CASSRGQAYEQYF; v_gene: TRBV4-2
CDR3aa: CASSLGLAAVETQYF; v_gene: TRBV18
CDR3aa: CASSRAVTDTQYF; v_gene: TRBV11-3
CDR3aa: CASSREYEQYF; v_gene: TRBV25-1
CDR3aa: CASIQGFYSNQPQHF; v_gene: TRBV19
CDR3aa: CASVLAAKNIQYF; v_gene: TRBV6-5
CDR3aa: CASSVGQGSQPQHF; v_gene: TRBV9
CDR3aa: CASSKTGAIMRSYNEQFF; v_gene: TRBV5-1
CDR3aa: CASSMRGARSAEAFF; v_gene: TRBV5-6
CDR3aa: CAISESGGTGNNEQFF; v_gene: TRBV10-3
CDR3aa: CSVADRLAGTGELFF; v_gene: TRBV29-1
CDR3aa: CASRGQNEKLFF; v_gene: TRBV25-1
CDR3aa: CAWSGPGTSGYEQYF; v_gene: TRBV30
CDR3aa: CASSRSGTGNEQFF; v_gene: TRBV7-9